This T cell receptor (beta chain) is drawn from a study of identical twins. Overall study results and limits: Reduced insertions were recorded for abundant cord blood beta clonotypes, with no such pattern in memory repertoires. The analysis was cross-sectional rather than longitudinal within donors.

The sample holds a few counts of this clonotype. Its antigen is as yet unknown. A universal primer binding site was introduced by template switching. The final cDNA contained unique molecular identifiers. From the 5' RACE reads, TCRdb called clonotypes with MiXCR, one entry per CDR3 protein. The table includes a few hundred thousand distinct CDR3 sequences, about 13% detected once. This sample also belongs to another study, concerning yellow fever vaccine responses in identical twins.

This receptor was taken from a woman aged 18-35 years in good health. The specimen was memory (CD45RO+) T cells sorted from blood.

CDR3 loop: CATSAGGGLQETQYF. In DNA, the CDR3 is TGTGCCACCAGTGCTGGCGGGGGACTGCAAGAGACCCAGTACTTC. The J gene is TRBJ2-5, the V gene TRBV24-1, with 7 positions matching TRBD2. The J segment lost 2 bases and the V segment lost 5 bases, leaving 7 bases of the junction unmatched. The CDR3 spans 15 residues. CDR1 and CDR2 (germline): KGHDR, SFDVKD.